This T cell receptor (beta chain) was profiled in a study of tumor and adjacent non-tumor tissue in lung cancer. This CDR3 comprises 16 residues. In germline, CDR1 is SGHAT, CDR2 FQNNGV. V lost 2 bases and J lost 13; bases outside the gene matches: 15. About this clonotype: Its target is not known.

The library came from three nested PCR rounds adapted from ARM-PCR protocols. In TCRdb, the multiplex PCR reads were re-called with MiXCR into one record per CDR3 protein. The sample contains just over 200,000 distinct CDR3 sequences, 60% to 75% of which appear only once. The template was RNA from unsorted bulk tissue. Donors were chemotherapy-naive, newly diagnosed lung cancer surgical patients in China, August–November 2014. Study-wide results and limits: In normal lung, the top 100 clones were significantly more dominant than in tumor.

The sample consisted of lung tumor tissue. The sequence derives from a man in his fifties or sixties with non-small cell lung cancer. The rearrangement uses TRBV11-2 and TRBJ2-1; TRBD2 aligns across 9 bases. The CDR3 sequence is CASSLTWISGGSEQFF. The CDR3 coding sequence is TGTGCCAGCAGCTTAACGTGGATTAGCGGGGGTAGTGAACAGTTCTTC. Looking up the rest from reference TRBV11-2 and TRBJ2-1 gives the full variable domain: EAGVAQSPRYKIIEKRQSVAFWCNPISGHATLYWYQQILGQGPKLLIQFQNNGVVDDSQLPKDRFSAERLKGVDSTLKIQPAKLEDSAVYLCASSLTWISGGSEQFFGPGTRLTVL.